Listed here are 29 T cell receptor beta chains from one sample, sequenced in a study of CD8 T cells in ankylosing spondylitis. TCRdb re-derived calls from the 5' RACE reads in MiXCR, one entry per CDR3 protein. The sample records around 340,000 distinct CDR3 sequences, roughly 20% being singletons. Specimen: blood, either unsorted or a sorted T cell fraction (not recorded which). The receptors derive from a male donor with ankylosing spondylitis or in good health (not recorded which).

V gene TRBV11-2 combines with J gene TRBJ2-1; TRBD2 agrees at 13 bases. Germline CDR1 reads SGHAT; CDR2 reads FQNNGV. The CDR3 totals 16 residues. Trimming cost V 5 bases and J 4 bases; bases outside gene matches: 5. CDR3 sequence (DNA): TGTGCCAGCAGCCCGGGACTAGCGGGGACATACAATGAGCAGTTCTTC. Its translation: CASSPGLAGTYNEQFF.

This clonotype was found many times. This chain uses TRBV24-1 with TRBJ2-1; 12 nucleotides line up with TRBD2. The CDR3 contains 19 residues. CDR1 and CDR2 from the germline V gene are KGHDR and SFDVKD. With 2 bases clipped from V and 6 bases from J, the junction kept 13 bases outside the gene matches. The CDR3: CATSDSEASGGDYPNEQFF. CDR3 DNA sequence: TGTGCCACCAGTGATTCGGAGGCTAGCGGGGGGGACTATCCCAATGAGCAGTTCTTC.

Only a few counts were recorded for this clonotype. The CDR3: CASSETRDSSYEQYF. In DNA form, the CDR3 reads TGTGCCAGCAGTGAAACCCGGGACAGCTCCTACGAGCAGTACTTC. V usage is TRBV2 and J usage is TRBJ2-7; 7 bases fit TRBD1. V trimming: 2 bases; J trimming: 0 bases; junction bases outside the gene matches: 4. There are 15 residues in the CDR3. CDR1 and CDR2 from the germline V gene are SNHLY and FYNNEI.

The CDR3 region has the DNA TGTGCCAGCAGGCCGGGCACAAACTACGAGCAGTACTTC. This gives the protein CASRPGTNYEQYF. V gene TRBV6-1 combines with J gene TRBJ2-7; D gene ambiguous. This CDR3 has 13 amino acids. Trimming left V 6 bases short and J 3 bases short, with 12 bases between. Germline lookup yields CDR1 MNHNS and CDR2 SASEGT.

There are a few counts of this clonotype. The chain uses TRBV12-3 or TRBV12-4 and TRBJ2-2; D not certain. Trimming took 3 bases from V and 4 from J, leaving 9 bases between them. The CDR3 is 14 residues long. The CDR3 here is CASSFLTLTGELFF. The CDR3 DNA reads TGTGCCAGCAGTTTTTTAACCCTCACCGGGGAGCTGTTTTTT.

This clonotype is a singleton in its sample. The chain uses TRBV4-1 and TRBJ2-1, with unresolved D. Germline-derived CDR1 and CDR2 are MGHRA and YSYEKL. The germline V and J ends were trimmed by 4 bases and 6 bases, with 19 bases remaining between them. The CDR3 has 16 amino acids. The CDR3 sequence is CASSPGLSFGVNEQFF. In nucleotides, the CDR3 is TGCGCCAGCAGCCCCGGCTTGTCATTTGGGGTCAATGAGCAGTTCTTC.

The V call is TRBV6-4, the J call TRBJ2-3; a possible D gene is TRBD2 (5 bases). Between the trimmed V and J ends, which lost 8 bases and 1 base, there was a span of 10 bases. Germline V gives CDR1 MRHNA, CDR2 SNTAGT. The CDR3 extends over 13 amino acids. The CDR3 sequence: CASGRGGTDTQYF. The CDR3 DNA sequence: TGTGCCAGCGGGAGAGGTGGCACAGATACGCAGTATTTT.

The table lists this clonotype with a few counts. The J gene is TRBJ1-4, the V gene TRBV4-1, with D possibly matching TRBD1 (6 bases). This CDR3 region has 19 residues. Germline V lookup: CDR1 MGHRA, CDR2 YSYEKL. V was cut by 3 bases and J by 8 bases, with 28 bases left in between. CDR3 region: CASSHPRDTNVGPSEKLFF. DNA for the CDR3: TGCGCCAGCAGCCACCCCCGGGACACCAACGTAGGGCCGAGCGAAAAACTGTTTTTT.

V is TRBV5-1 and J is TRBJ2-3; 8 positions match TRBD1. This CDR3 region has 16 residues. Germline V gives CDR1 SGHRS, CDR2 YFSETQ. J was trimmed by 0 bases and V by 3 bases; bases with no gene match: 6. This CDR3 reads CASSWAQGASTDTQYF. The DNA of the CDR3 is TGCGCCAGCAGCTGGGCCCAGGGGGCTAGCACAGATACGCAGTATTTT.

This clonotype has more than one count but fewer than ten. The chain joins TRBV7-6 to TRBJ1-6; no reliable D call. The CDR3 spans 13 residues. Germline CDR1 reads SGHVS; CDR2 reads FNYEAQ. V dropped 11 bases and J dropped 10 bases, with 18 bases sitting between them. For the CDR3, the DNA is TGTGCCCCCGCCACCGGTGGCTCCTCACCCCTCCACTTT. Protein: CAPATGGSSPLHF.

This clonotype turned up a few times. This chain uses TRBV5-5 with TRBJ2-7, with TRBD1 identical over 8 bases. There are 15 residues in the CDR3. The germline CDR1 and CDR2 sequences are SGHKS and YYEKEE (reference sequence). V shed 0 bases and J 2 bases; nucleotides not matched to a gene: 4. CDR3 sequence (DNA): TGTGCCAGCAGCTTGGTGACAGGGGTGGCCTACGAGCAGTACTTC. Its translation is CASSLVTGVAYEQYF.

This clonotype has more than one count but fewer than ten. V usage is TRBV6-1 and J usage is TRBJ2-4; 8 nucleotides agree with TRBD1. Germline CDR1 MNHNS, CDR2 SASEGT. CDR3 length: 16 amino acids. V lost 6 bases and J lost 1; bases outside the gene matches: 8. CDR3 DNA sequence: TGTGCCAGCAGCTCCCGGACAGGGTCGGCCAAAAACATTCAGTACTTC. Its protein product is CASSSRTGSAKNIQYF.

The chain carries TRBV12-3 or TRBV12-4 and TRBJ1-2; D gene ambiguous. The CDR3 runs 14 residues. Trimming pared 3 bases from V and 4 bases from J, leaving 12 bases between. CDR3 amino acids: CASSLTSPSYGYTF. In nucleotides, the CDR3 is TGTGCCAGCAGTTTGACCAGCCCATCCTATGGCTACACCTTC.

This clonotype came up a few times. The chain combines TRBV7-9 with TRBJ1-1; 7 bases are a match to TRBD1. The germline gives CDR1 SEHNR, CDR2 FQNEAQ (reference sequence). The V segment lost 3 bases and the J segment 6 bases; nucleotides outside the gene matches: 16. The CDR3 consists of 17 residues. The CDR3 loop is CASSFLPARQGPAEAFF. The CDR3 DNA follows: TGTGCCAGCAGCTTCCTTCCCGCTAGACAGGGTCCCGCTGAAGCTTTCTTT.

The J gene is TRBJ2-3, the V gene TRBV13; 14 positions match TRBD2. Losses at the gene ends were 2 bases for V and 5 bases for J; bases not matched to a gene: 15. CDR1 is PRHDT and CDR2 is FYEKMQ in the germline V gene (reference sequence). The CDR3 totals 20 residues. The CDR3 loop is CASSLWAKPTSGGAGDTQYF. The CDR3 DNA sequence: TGTGCCAGCAGCTTATGGGCCAAACCGACTAGCGGGGGGGCCGGAGATACGCAGTATTTT.

This clonotype was detected only a few times. This rearrangement joins TRBV20-1 to TRBJ2-1, with TRBD2 matching 8 bases. The germline gives CDR1 DFQATT, CDR2 SNEGSKA (reference sequence). Trimming cost V 0 bases and J 8 bases; bases outside gene matches: 9. The CDR3 contains 15 residues. The CDR3 sequence is CSARDLKRGIDEQFF. The CDR3 DNA reads TGCAGTGCTAGAGATCTCAAGCGGGGGATCGATGAGCAGTTCTTC.

This clonotype was counted only a few times. The CDR3 DNA follows: TGTGCCAGCAGCTTCAGGACCTCTACCAATGAGCAGTTCTTC. Translation gives CASSFRTSTNEQFF. The chain combines TRBV5-6 with TRBJ2-1; no clear D. Germline V gene lookup returns CDR1 SGHDT and CDR2 YYEEEE. V lost 2 bases to trimming and J lost 6 bases, with 12 bases between them. This CDR3 contains 14 residues.

The count of this clonotype is one. The chain joins TRBV12-3 or TRBV12-4 to TRBJ2-3; no definite D call. This CDR3 has 17 residues. V was shortened by 5 bases and J by 1 base, with 19 bases between the two germline ends. CDR3 sequence reads: CASSAPPEEIRTDTQYF. CDR3 DNA: TGTGCCAGCAGTGCCCCCCCCGAAGAAATCCGCACAGATACGCAGTATTTT.

This clonotype was picked up a small number of times. The junction and the germline gene differ at one end; a read error may be behind it. The chain joins TRBV5-1 to TRBJ2-1; D gene uncertain. Germline V lookup: CDR1 SGHRS, CDR2 YFSETQ. The CDR3 sequence is 9 residues long. This chain's CDR3 is CASSLGRHF. Written as DNA, the CDR3 is TGCGCCAGCAGCTTGGGTCGCCACTTC.

This clonotype was counted between two and nine times. One end of the junction fails to match germline, which may point to a read error. This sequence joins TRBV6-2 or TRBV6-3 and TRBJ2-7, with D possibly TRBD1 on 6 matching bases. Germline loops: CDR1 MNHEY, CDR2 SVGEGT. CDR3 length: 17 amino acids. The CDR3 protein is CATSAEQGSVTTYEQYF. The DNA of the CDR3 is TGTGCCACCAGTGCGGAACAGGGTTCGGTAACGACCTACGAGCAGTACTTC.

The V call is TRBV2, the J call TRBJ2-3, with D tentatively TRBD1 or TRBD2 (6 bases each). Trimming stripped 8 bases from V and 4 bases from J, with 13 bases between. The length of the CDR3 is 13 residues. Germline CDR1 SNHLY, CDR2 FYNNEI. CDR3 DNA: TGTGCCAGCGTGGGGGGCCCCTCAGATACGCAGTATTTT. Amino acids: CASVGGPSDTQYF.

The rearrangement uses TRBV11-2 and TRBJ2-7; 12 positions agree with TRBD2. After removal of 4 bases from V and 4 bases from J, the junction contained 8 bases not matched to a gene. CDR1 and CDR2 from the germline V gene are SGHAT and FQNNGV. This CDR3 is 16 amino acids long. In DNA, the CDR3 is TGTGCCAGCAGCTCCTCTAGCGGGGGGGCCGAGTACGAGCAGTACTTC. Translation gives CASSSSSGGAEYEQYF.

V and J are TRBV9 and TRBJ1-1, with 7 bases aligning to TRBD1. This CDR3 has 14 residues. The V gene end was trimmed by 3 bases and the J gene end by 1 base; junction bases not matched to a gene: 3. The germline V gene has CDR1 SGDLS and CDR2 YYNGEE. CDR3 in amino acids: CASSATGTNTEAFF. The CDR3 nucleotides read TGTGCCAGCAGCGCGACAGGGACGAACACTGAAGCTTTCTTT.

The chain is built from TRBV2 and TRBJ2-2; D might be TRBD1 (6 bases). V was clipped by 5 bases and J by 4 bases, with 14 bases between them. Germline V CDR1 and CDR2: SNHLY, FYNNEI. The CDR3 is 15 residues long. The CDR3 DNA follows: TGTGCCAGCAGTCCAGGGGTCCCAATCACCGGGGAGCTGTTTTTT. It is translated as CASSPGVPITGELFF.

The chain is built from TRBV2 and TRBJ2-5; D is perhaps TRBD2 (6 bases). CDR3 length: 16 residues. Germline values: CDR1 SNHLY, CDR2 FYNNEI. V lost 0 bases, J lost 5 bases, and 16 bases lay in between. CDR3 in DNA: TGTGCCAGCAGTGAAGCGCTAGGCGGGGAAGGGGAGACCCAGTACTTC. Encoded protein: CASSEALGGEGETQYF.

The rearrangement joins TRBV5-1 to TRBJ2-7, with 8 bases fitting TRBD2. Germline V gene sequence: CDR1 SGHRS, CDR2 YFSETQ. V shed 4 bases and J 4 bases; nucleotides not matched to a gene: 7. This CDR3 is built from 14 residues. Here the CDR3 reads CASSPWSGGYEQYF. For the CDR3, the DNA is TGCGCCAGCAGCCCGTGGTCGGGGGGGTACGAGCAGTACTTC.

In this sample, this clonotype turned up a few times. The chain links TRBV7-9 to TRBJ2-1; 10 nucleotides agree with TRBD2. The CDR3 spans 17 residues. CDR1 and CDR2 from the germline V gene are SEHNR and FQNEAQ (reference sequence). Trimming cost V 4 bases and J 8 bases; bases outside gene matches: 14. CDR3 in amino acids: CASSSTSGASPFDEQFF. CDR3 DNA sequence: TGTGCCAGCAGCTCAACTAGCGGGGCGTCTCCATTCGATGAGCAGTTCTTC. The full variable domain, in which reference TRBV7-9 and TRBJ2-1 provide the parts outside the CDR3, is DTGVSQNPRHKITKRGQNVTFRCDPISEHNRLYWYRQTLGQGPEFLTYFQNEAQLEKSRLLSDRFSAERPKGSFSTLEIQRTEQGDSAMYLCASSSTSGASPFDEQFFGPGTRLTVL.

The CDR3 is CTSSVGKTSEQFF. In DNA, the CDR3 is TGCACCAGCAGCGTTGGTAAGACGAGTGAGCAGTTCTTC. The chain recombines TRBV1 with TRBJ2-1. TRBV1 is given as a pseudogene. The CDR3 extends over 13 amino acids.

The chain uses TRBV20-1 and TRBJ2-1; possible D gene TRBD2, 6 bases. The CDR3 has 15 amino acids. Per the germline V gene, CDR1 is DFQATT and CDR2 is SNEGSKA (reference sequence). Trimming left V 6 bases short and J 6 bases short, with 21 bases between. CDR3 in amino acids: CSADDRTTGANEQFF. CDR3 DNA sequence: TGCAGTGCGGACGACCGGACTACTGGGGCCAATGAGCAGTTCTTC.